This paragraph reports one TCR beta chain. Looked up from germline, CDR1 is MNHEY and CDR2 is SVGEGT. V gave up 2 bases and J gave up 6 bases, with 18 bases separating them. This CDR3 comprises 16 residues. This sample stems from a study of blood T cell repertoires in COVID-19. Study details: Some COVID-19 samples were acute and others convalescent; all came from the United States, Italy and Spain. T cells, B-cell-depleted T cells, or PBMCs provided the cDNA or gDNA that served as material.

In the original processing: Scientists estimated how many nucleated cells there were by amplifying reference gene primers. Profiling relied on immunoSEQ multiplex PCR, and the TCRdb table lists in-frame clones only, not all of them. Clone size and V and J calls were adopted from that table, with D and trimming inferred from the DNA. The sample shows approximately 140,000 clones, roughly 90% of them seen only once. The sample consisted of peripheral blood. This TCR was recovered from a man aged 50-59 years with active or convalescent COVID-19. The genes are TRBV6-2 or TRBV6-3 and TRBJ2-3; maybe TRBD1 (6 bases). The CDR3 region is CASSYDPQGITDTQYF. The CDR3 bases are TGTGCCAGCAGTTACGACCCACAGGGTATCACTGATACGCAGTATTTT.